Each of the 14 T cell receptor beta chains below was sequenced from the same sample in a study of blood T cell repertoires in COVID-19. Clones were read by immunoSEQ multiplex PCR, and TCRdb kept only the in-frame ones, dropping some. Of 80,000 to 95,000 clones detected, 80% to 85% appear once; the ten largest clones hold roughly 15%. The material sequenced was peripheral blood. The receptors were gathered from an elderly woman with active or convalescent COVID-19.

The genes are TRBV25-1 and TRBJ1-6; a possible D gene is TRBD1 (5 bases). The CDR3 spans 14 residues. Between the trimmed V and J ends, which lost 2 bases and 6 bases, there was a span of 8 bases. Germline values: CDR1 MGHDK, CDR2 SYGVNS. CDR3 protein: CASSEETANSPLHF. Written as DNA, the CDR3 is TGTGCCAGCAGTGAAGAGACAGCTAATTCACCCCTCCACTTT.

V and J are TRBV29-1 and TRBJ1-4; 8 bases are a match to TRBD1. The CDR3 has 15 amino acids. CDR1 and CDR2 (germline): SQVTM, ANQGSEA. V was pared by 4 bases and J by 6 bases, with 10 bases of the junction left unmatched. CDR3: CSVARQGARDEKLFF. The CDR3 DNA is TGCAGCGTTGCTCGGCAGGGGGCCAGGGATGAAAAACTGTTTTTT.

The CDR3 sequence is CASRETGSNSPLHF. CDR3 bases: TGTGCCAGCAGGGAGACAGGGAGCAATTCACCCCTCCACTTT. The rearrangement uses TRBV7-9 and TRBJ1-6; 7 bases fit TRBD1. The CDR3 has 14 residues. V trimming: 6 bases; J trimming: 7 bases; junction bases outside the gene matches: 6. CDR1 and CDR2 (germline): SEHNR, FQNEAQ (reference sequence).

CDR3 DNA: TGTGCCAGCAGCTTAAGGGGTTCGGAGACCCAGTACTTC. Its translation is CASSLRGSETQYF. The rearrangement links TRBV5-6 to TRBJ2-5; D is possibly TRBD1 (5 bases). V shed 2 bases and J shed 5 bases, with 10 bases lying between them. The CDR3 runs 13 residues. The germline V gene encodes CDR1 SGHDT and CDR2 YYEEEE. The full variable domain, completed using reference TRBV5-6 and TRBJ2-5, is DAGVTQSPTHLIKTRGQQVTLRCSPKSGHDTVSWYQQALGQGPQFIFQYYEEEERQRGNFPDRFSGHQFPNYSSELNVNALLLGDSALYLCASSLRGSETQYFGPGTRLLVL.

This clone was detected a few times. The CDR3 sequence: CASSQDPGKNSPLHF. The DNA of the CDR3 is TGCGCCAGCAGCCAAGATCCCGGGAAAAACTCACCCCTCCACTTT. V gene TRBV4-3 combines with J gene TRBJ1-6; D remains unclear. Germline V lookup: CDR1 LGHNA, CDR2 YSLEER. Trimming took off 0 bases at V and 10 bases at J, with 13 bases between the two ends. This CDR3 contains 15 residues.

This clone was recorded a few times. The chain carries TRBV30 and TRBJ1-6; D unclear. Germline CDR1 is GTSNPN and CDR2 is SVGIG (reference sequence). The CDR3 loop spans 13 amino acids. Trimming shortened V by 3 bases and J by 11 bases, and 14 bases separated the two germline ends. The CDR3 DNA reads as TGTGCCTGGAGCCCCTTGCTAGGAGCACCCCTCCACTTT. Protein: CAWSPLLGAPLHF.

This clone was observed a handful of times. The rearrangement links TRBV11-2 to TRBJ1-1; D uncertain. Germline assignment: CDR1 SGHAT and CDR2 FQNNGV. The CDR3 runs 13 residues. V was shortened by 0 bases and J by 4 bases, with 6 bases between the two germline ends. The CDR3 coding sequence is TGTGCCAGCAGCTTAGATCGGGGCACTGAAGCTTTCTTT. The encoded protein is CASSLDRGTEAFF. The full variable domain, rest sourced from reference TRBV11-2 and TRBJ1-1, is EAGVAQSPRYKIIEKRQSVAFWCNPISGHATLYWYQQILGQGPKLLIQFQNNGVVDDSQLPKDRFSAERLKGVDSTLKIQPAKLEDSAVYLCASSLDRGTEAFFGQGTRLTVV.

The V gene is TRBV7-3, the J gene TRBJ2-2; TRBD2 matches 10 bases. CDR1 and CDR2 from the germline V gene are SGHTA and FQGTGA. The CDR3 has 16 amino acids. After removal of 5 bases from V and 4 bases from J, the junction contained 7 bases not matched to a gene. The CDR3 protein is CASSRAVAGGTGELFF. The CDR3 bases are TGTGCCAGCAGCCGGGCAGTAGCGGGGGGCACCGGGGAGCTGTTTTTT.

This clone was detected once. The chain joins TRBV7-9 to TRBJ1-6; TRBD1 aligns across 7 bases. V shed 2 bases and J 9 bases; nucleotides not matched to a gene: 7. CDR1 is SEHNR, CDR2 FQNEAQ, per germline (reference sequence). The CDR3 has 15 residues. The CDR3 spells CASSLMRGQASPLHF. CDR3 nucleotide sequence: TGTGCCAGCAGCTTAATGAGGGGGCAAGCTTCACCCCTCCACTTT. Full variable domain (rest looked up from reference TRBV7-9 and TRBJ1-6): DTGVSQNPRHKITKRGQNVTFRCDPISEHNRLYWYRQTLGQGPEFLTYFQNEAQLEKSRLLSDRFSAERPKGSFSTLEIQRTEQGDSAMYLCASSLMRGQASPLHFGNGTRLTVT.

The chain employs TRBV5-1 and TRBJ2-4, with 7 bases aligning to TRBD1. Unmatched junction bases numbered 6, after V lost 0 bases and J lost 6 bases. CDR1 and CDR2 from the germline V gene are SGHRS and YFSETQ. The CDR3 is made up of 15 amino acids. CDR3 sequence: CASSLVTGPGNIQYF. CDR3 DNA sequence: TGCGCCAGCAGCTTGGTGACAGGGCCGGGAAACATTCAGTACTTC.

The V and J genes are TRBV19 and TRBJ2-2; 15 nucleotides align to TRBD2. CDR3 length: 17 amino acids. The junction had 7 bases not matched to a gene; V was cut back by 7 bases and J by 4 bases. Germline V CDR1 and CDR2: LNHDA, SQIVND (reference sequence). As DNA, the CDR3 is TGTGCCAGTACCCGAAAGGGACTAGCGGGAGGCACCGGGGAGCTGTTTTTT. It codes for CASTRKGLAGGTGELFF.

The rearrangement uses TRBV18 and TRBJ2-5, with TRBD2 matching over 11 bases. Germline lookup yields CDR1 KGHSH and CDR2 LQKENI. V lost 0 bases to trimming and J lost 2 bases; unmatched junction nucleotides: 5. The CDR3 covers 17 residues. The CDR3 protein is CASSPPSLAGGQETQYF. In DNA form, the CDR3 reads TGTGCCAGCTCACCACCATCGCTAGCGGGGGGTCAAGAGACCCAGTACTTC.

In DNA form, the CDR3 reads TGTGCCAGCAGCCAAGGGACAGGGGTAGGGGAAAAACTGTTTTTT. Its translation: CASSQGTGVGEKLFF. The gene calls are TRBV6-2 or TRBV6-3 and TRBJ1-4; 10 bases agree with TRBD1. CDR1 and CDR2 (germline): MNHEY, SVGEGT. This CDR3 comprises 15 residues. After removal of 6 bases from V and 8 bases from J, the junction contained 9 bases not matched to a gene.

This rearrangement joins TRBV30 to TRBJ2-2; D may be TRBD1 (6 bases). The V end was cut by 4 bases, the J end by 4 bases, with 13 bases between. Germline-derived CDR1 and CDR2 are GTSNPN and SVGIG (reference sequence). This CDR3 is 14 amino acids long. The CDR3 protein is CAWIQGLGTGELFF. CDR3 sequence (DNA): TGTGCCTGGATTCAGGGGCTGGGCACCGGGGAGCTGTTTTTT.